Shown below are 17 T cell receptor beta chains from a single sample sequenced in a study of T cell responses to AZD1222 COVID-19 vaccine. The table came from immunoSEQ multiplex PCR; TCRdb's copy has only in-frame clones and leaves some out. The top ten clones hold 2.5% to 3% of a sample with under 150,000 clones, about 91% of them seen once. Sequenced material: peripheral blood, taken on day 0 of AZD1222 vaccination. These TCRs come from an adult in good health.

This clone was detected a few times. This sequence joins TRBV6-5 and TRBJ1-6; the D gene is possibly TRBD1 (5 bases). The germline gives CDR1 MNHEY, CDR2 SVGAGI. V was pared by 7 bases and J by 6 bases, with 13 bases between. The CDR3 is made up of 14 amino acids. The CDR3 sequence: CASMPYGGNSPLHF. The CDR3 region has the DNA TGTGCCAGCATGCCGTACGGGGGTAATTCACCCCTCCACTTT.

The chain joins TRBV2 to TRBJ2-7, with 11 bases fitting TRBD2. The length of the CDR3 is 16 residues. Germline assignment: CDR1 SNHLY and CDR2 FYNNEI. V lost 4 bases and J lost 2; bases outside the gene matches: 7. The CDR3 here is CASSGGTSGATYEQYF. The CDR3 nucleotides read TGTGCCAGCAGTGGAGGGACTAGCGGAGCTACCTACGAGCAGTACTTC. Full variable domain (outside the CDR3, taken from reference TRBV2 and TRBJ2-7): EPEVTQTPSHQVTQMGQEVILRCVPISNHLYFYWYRQILGQKVEFLVSFYNNEISEKSEIFDDQFSVERPDGSNFTLKIRSTKLEDSAMYFCASSGGTSGATYEQYFGPGTRLTVT.

The rearrangement joins TRBV15 to TRBJ1-1; D is unclear. CDR1 and CDR2 (germline): LNHNV, YYDKDF (reference sequence). V was pared by 6 bases and J by 1 base, with 9 bases between. The length of the CDR3 is 13 residues. In DNA form, the CDR3 reads TGTGCCACCAGTATTAGGGAGAACACTGAAGCTTTCTTT. This gives the protein CATSIRENTEAFF.

The chain uses TRBV30 and TRBJ2-1, with 7 bases lining up with TRBD1. V was pared by 3 bases and J by 7 bases, with 9 bases of the junction left unmatched. The CDR3 has 14 residues. Germline CDR1 and CDR2: GTSNPN and SVGIG (reference sequence). The CDR3 protein is CAWRGDRGLNEQFF. For the CDR3, the DNA is TGTGCCTGGAGGGGGGACAGAGGCCTAAATGAGCAGTTCTTC.

Note on this clone: This CDR3 is also generated by other DNA sequences in the sample. The chain employs TRBV7-3 and TRBJ1-1; TRBD1 matches 7 bases. Germline CDR1 is SGHTA and CDR2 is FQGTGA. The ends lost 3 bases at V and 3 bases at J; junction bases unmatched: 1. The CDR3 runs 13 residues. The CDR3 sequence is CASSFDRDTEAFF. The CDR3, as DNA: TGTGCCAGCAGCTTTGACAGGGACACTGAAGCTTTCTTT.

The chain carries TRBV4-1 and TRBJ2-5; 8 bases map to TRBD2. Germline-derived CDR1 and CDR2 are MGHRA and YSYEKL. The CDR3 extends over 15 amino acids. The V gene end was trimmed by 8 bases and the J gene end by 1 base; junction bases not matched to a gene: 9. The CDR3 here is CASARASGFQETQYF. DNA for the CDR3: TGCGCCAGCGCTCGCGCTAGCGGGTTCCAAGAGACCCAGTACTTC.

The chain is built from TRBV4-3 and TRBJ2-1; D not resolved. V gave up 0 bases and J gave up 0 bases, with 9 bases separating them. The CDR3 totals 16 residues. Germline lookup yields CDR1 LGHNA and CDR2 YSLEER. The CDR3 region has the DNA TGCGCCAGCAGCCAAGATCAGCACCGCTCCTACAATGAGCAGTTCTTC. Translated, it gives CASSQDQHRSYNEQFF.

This clone was detected only a few times. The chain recombines TRBV7-2 with TRBJ2-5, with D possibly being TRBD1 or TRBD2 (6 bases each). V shed 5 bases and J shed 5 bases, with 15 bases lying between them. In germline, CDR1 is SGHTA, CDR2 FQGNSA. The CDR3 runs to 14 residues. The CDR3 here is CASSQDWGAETQYF. CDR3 DNA sequence: TGTGCCAGCAGCCAAGACTGGGGGGCGGAGACCCAGTACTTC.

The chain joins TRBV27 to TRBJ1-4; TRBD1 matches 8 bases. CDR1 and CDR2 (germline): MNHEY, SMNVEV (reference sequence). V dropped 4 bases and J dropped 8; count of bases not matched to a gene: 6. The CDR3 sequence is 14 residues long. CDR3 in amino acids: CASSSGQGKEKLFF. CDR3 nucleotides: TGTGCCAGCAGTTCCGGACAGGGAAAGGAAAAACTGTTTTTT. The complete variable domain, with remaining parts taken from reference TRBV27 and TRBJ1-4, reads EAQVTQNPRYLITVTGKKLTVTCSQNMNHEYMSWYRQDPGLGLRQIYYSMNVEVTDKGDVPEGYKVSRKEKRNFPLILESPSPNQTSLYFCASSSGQGKEKLFFGSGTQLSVL.

This clone was detected once. V gene TRBV4-3 combines with J gene TRBJ1-4; D uncertain. V was cut by 0 bases and J by 11 bases, with 16 bases left in between. CDR3 length: 15 amino acids. In germline, CDR1 is LGHNA, CDR2 YSLEER. CDR3 nucleotide sequence: TGCGCCAGCAGCCAAGACCGGGCCGTTGGACCTAAACTGTTTTTT. It yields the protein CASSQDRAVGPKLFF.

The rearrangement joins TRBV5-4 to TRBJ1-2, with TRBD1 as a possible D gene (5 bases). Per the germline V gene, CDR1 is SGHNT and CDR2 is YYREEE (reference sequence). The CDR3 spans 14 residues. Trimming shortened V by 3 bases and J by 8 bases, and 17 bases separated the two germline ends. CDR3 sequence: CASSYPGGGTGYTF. CDR3 nucleotides: TGTGCCAGCAGCTACCCCGGGGGAGGGACCGGCTACACCTTC.

V usage is TRBV9 and J usage is TRBJ2-7; D possibly corresponds to TRBD2 (6 bases). Germline CDR1 reads SGDLS; CDR2 reads YYNGEE. Between the trimmed V and J ends, which lost 0 bases and 5 bases, there was a span of 18 bases. There are 16 residues in the CDR3. This CDR3 is CASSVADGTGSDEQYF. CDR3 nucleotide sequence: TGTGCCAGCAGCGTAGCCGATGGGACTGGTAGCGACGAGCAGTACTTC. The entire variable domain, with the rest obtained from reference TRBV9 and TRBJ2-7, is as follows: DSGVTQTPKHLITATGQRVTLRCSPRSGDLSVYWYQQSLDQGLQFLIQYYNGEERAKGNILERFSAQQFPDLHSELNLSSLELGDSALYFCASSVADGTGSDEQYFGPGTRLTVT.

CDR3 sequence: CATSGAGGLNEQYF. CDR3 in DNA: TGTGCCACCAGTGGGGCGGGAGGGCTCAACGAGCAGTACTTC. The genes are TRBV24-1 and TRBJ2-7, with 9 bases lining up with TRBD2. This CDR3 comprises 14 residues. The J segment lost 5 bases and the V segment lost 5 bases, leaving 6 bases of the junction unmatched. Germline lookup yields CDR1 KGHDR and CDR2 SFDVKD.

The V call is TRBV6-5, the J call TRBJ2-3; D not resolved. The V end lost 6 bases, the J end lost 2 bases, and 9 bases lay between the germline ends. The germline V gene encodes CDR1 MNHEY and CDR2 SVGAGI. The CDR3 runs 13 residues. CDR3 protein: CASSKDPTDTQYF. The DNA of the CDR3 is TGTGCCAGCAGCAAAGATCCCACAGATACGCAGTATTTT.

The V and J genes are TRBV7-2 and TRBJ1-5; D unresolved. Trimming removed 5 bases at V and 2 bases at J, with 10 bases between. CDR3 size: 14 residues. CDR1 is SGHTA and CDR2 is FQGNSA in the germline V gene. The CDR3 spells CASSLGPGNQPQHF. CDR3 coding DNA: TGTGCCAGCAGCCTAGGGCCGGGCAATCAGCCCCAGCATTTT.

The chain combines TRBV6-5 with TRBJ1-1; D is unresolved. The CDR3 is 13 residues long. V lost 0 bases and J 4 bases, leaving 6 bases between the germline ends. Germline-derived CDR1 and CDR2 are MNHEY and SVGAGI. CDR3 DNA: TGTGCCAGCAGTTACTCGTACGGCACTGAAGCTTTCTTT. Protein product: CASSYSYGTEAFF.

The chain uses TRBV5-1 and TRBJ2-1; 10 nucleotides line up with TRBD2. This CDR3 is built from 16 residues. The germline V gene has CDR1 SGHRS and CDR2 YFSETQ. J lost 7 bases, V lost 1 base, and 8 bases had no gene match. CDR3 in amino acids: CASSLTLAGAGNEQFF. CDR3 nucleotide sequence: TGCGCCAGCAGCTTGACCCTAGCGGGAGCCGGAAATGAGCAGTTCTTC.